One T cell receptor beta chain is described in this entry. The PCR contained 60 Vbeta and 13 Jbeta primers. Assay used: immunoSEQ multiplex PCR; TCRdb lists only in-frame clones, some missing. This table has roughly 120,000 clones, 73% appearing once. The ends lost 3 bases at V and 5 bases at J; junction bases unmatched: 9. The CDR3 is made up of 16 amino acids. Per the germline V gene, CDR1 is SGHVS and CDR2 is FQNEAQ. The sample originates from a study of cytomegalovirus exposure and HLA in healthy donors. The receptor comes from a man aged 60-69 years in good health and CMV-seropositive. The sample was PBMCs. The gene calls are TRBV7-8 and TRBJ1-5; TRBD1 aligns across 8 bases. CDR3 amino acids: CASSFFGGQEYQPQHF. The DNA for the CDR3 is TGTGCCAGCAGCTTTTTCGGGGGACAGGAATATCAGCCCCAGCATTTT.